These T cell receptor beta chains were read from a single sample in a study of shared clonotypes between healthy human individuals. The repertoire was sequenced with immunoSEQ multiplex PCR; TCRdb's copy has only in-frame clones and lacks some. Here the sample spans approximately 740,000 clones, more than 85% being singletons. The specimen was naive CD8+ T cells sorted from blood. These TCRs come from a man aged 25-45 years in good health. CDR3s include the opening cysteine and the closing phenylalanine or tryptophan. D genes are given only for firm matches. Clone size, where shown, is once, few, many, or a class for clones that have expanded.

clone_size d_call j_call v_call cdr3_aa cdr3_nt
. . TRBJ2-2 TRBV9 CASSTPSGPWELFF TGTGCCAGCAGCACACCCTCCGGCCCCTGGGAGCTGTTTTTT
. . TRBJ2-7 TRBV7-9 CASSSQRSGSYEQYF TGTGCCAGCAGCTCGCAACGGTCCGGCTCCTACGAGCAGTACTTC
. . TRBJ2-5 TRBV10-3 CAISEWETQYF TGTGCCATCAGTGAGTGGGAGACCCAGTACTTC
once TRBD1 TRBJ2-2 TRBV19 CASYRDRGGGELFF TGTGCCAGTTACCGGGACAGAGGGGGCGGGGAGCTGTTTTTT
. . TRBJ1-5 TRBV7-2 CASCGGNNQPQHF TGTGCCAGCTGTGGGGGGAACAATCAGCCCCAGCATTTT
. . TRBJ2-7 TRBV10-1 CASSAQQAYEQYF TGCGCCAGCAGTGCCCAGCAGGCCTACGAGCAGTACTTC
. . TRBJ1-2 TRBV12-2 CARRPGRGYGYTF TGTGCACGACGGCCAGGGAGGGGCTATGGCTACACCTTC
. TRBD2 TRBJ2-1 TRBV19 CASSSLAGVTSGSTQFF TGTGCCAGTAGTTCGCTGGCCGGAGTAACTAGCGGGAGTACACAGTTCTTC
. TRBD1 TRBJ2-7 TRBV18 CASSPPDRVLHEQYF TGTGCCAGCTCACCACCGGACAGGGTTCTCCACGAGCAGTACTTC
. . TRBJ2-2 TRBV7-2 CASSLDSGNTGELFF TGTGCCAGCAGCTTAGATTCAGGGAACACCGGGGAGCTGTTTTTT
. TRBD2 TRBJ2-1 TRBV29-1 CSAAGGLEQFF TGCAGCGCAGCGGGAGGGCTCGAGCAGTTCTTC
. . TRBJ1-1 TRBV7-3 CASSLGGMNTEAFF TGTGCCAGCAGCTTAGGGGGGATGAACACTGAAGCTTTCTTT
. . TRBJ2-5 TRBV10-3 CAISDPGAGGETQYF TGTGCCATCAGTGATCCGGGAGCCGGGGGTGAGACCCAGTACTTC
. . TRBJ2-1 TRBV7-8 CASRPVGGSPNYEQFF TGTGCCAGCAGACCCGTAGGAGGTAGCCCTAATTACGAGCAGTTCTTC
few . TRBJ1-1 TRBV9 CASSSNTEAFF TGTGCCAGCAGCAGCAACACTGAAGCTTTCTTT
. . TRBJ2-7 TRBV4-3 CASSHESQGYGEQYF TGCGCCAGCAGCCACGAAAGTCAGGGCTACGGCGAGCAGTACTTC
. . TRBJ2-2 TRBV7-3 CASSLIISRPQNTGELFF TGTGCCAGCAGCTTAATTATTAGCCGCCCTCAGAACACCGGGGAGCTGTTTTTT
. . TRBJ1-1 TRBV6-6 CASSYRDRLESAEAFF TGTGCCAGCAGTTACCGAGACAGGTTGGAGAGCGCTGAAGCTTTCTTT
. TRBD1 TRBJ1-2 TRBV4-1 CASSQPVTGKYGYTF TGCGCCAGCAGCCAACCCGTGACAGGGAAGTATGGCTACACCTTC
. . TRBJ1-2 TRBV19 CASSTGALGYTF TGTGCCAGTAGTACCGGGGCGCTTGGCTACACCTTC
. TRBD1 TRBJ2-1 TRBV9 CASSGQGYEQFF TGTGCCAGCAGCGGACAGGGCTATGAGCAGTTCTTC
. . TRBJ2-7 TRBV27 CASSSGVDYEQYF TGTGCCAGCAGTTCAGGGGTAGACTACGAGCAGTACTTC
. TRBD2 TRBJ2-3 TRBV5-6 CASTFKLAGGPYTDTQYF TGTGCCAGCACCTTTAAACTAGCGGGAGGCCCTTACACAGATACGCAGTATTTT
. . TRBJ2-7 TRBV10-2 CASSGVLTLREQYF TGCGCCAGCAGCGGGGTCTTGACTCTCCGGGAGCAGTACTTC
. . TRBJ2-3 TRBV28 CASSFEPGLSIDTQYF TGTGCCAGCAGTTTTGAACCGGGACTTTCTATCGATACGCAGTATTTT
once TRBD2 TRBJ2-1 TRBV6-1 CASKRLAGGYNEQFF TGTGCCAGCAAAAGACTAGCGGGAGGTTACAATGAGCAGTTCTTC
. TRBD2 TRBJ2-3 TRBV7-9 CASSSRASGSPDTQYF TGTGCCAGCAGCTCTCGGGCTAGCGGGAGTCCAGATACGCAGTATTTT
. . TRBJ2-5 TRBV7-2 CASSPGLLQETQYF TGTGCCAGCAGCCCGGGACTTCTCCAAGAGACCCAGTACTTC